This TCR beta chain was identified in a study of control samples from healthy donors and cancer patients (TCRdb year 2020). With respect to this clone: What this receptor recognizes is not known. Base qualities are not at hand, and no much larger clone is one base apart.

Libraries were made using the immunoSEQ multiplex PCR assay. The table was pulled from immuneACCESS by TCRdb, which kept in-frame rearrangements only. Such tables lose some clones; where checked, under half of the loss comes from unresolved V genes, and the rest has no known cause. In all, the sample holds 100,000 to 150,000 clones, and roughly 87% of those were seen once. The top ten clones comprise 1.5% to 2% of the sample. The CDR3 starts with the cysteine, ends with the phenylalanine, and has 17 residues. Only the CDR3 part of the read is kept: 51 bases, read in frame from the first base. CDR1 and CDR2 are drawn from the germline V gene: SGHTA, FQGTGA. Clipping removes 4 bases from V and 7 bases from J, with 11 as the unmatched junction base count.

Sequences were obtained from blood. Recombination linked TRBV7-3 to TRBJ2-1; TRBD2 aligns with 12 central bases. This TCR was recovered from a man between 18 and 29 years old in good health. CDR3 sequence: CASSSPSSGRAWNEQFF. DNA sequence: TGTGCCAGCAGCTCACCTTCTAGCGGGAGGGCCTGGAATGAGCAGTTCTTC.